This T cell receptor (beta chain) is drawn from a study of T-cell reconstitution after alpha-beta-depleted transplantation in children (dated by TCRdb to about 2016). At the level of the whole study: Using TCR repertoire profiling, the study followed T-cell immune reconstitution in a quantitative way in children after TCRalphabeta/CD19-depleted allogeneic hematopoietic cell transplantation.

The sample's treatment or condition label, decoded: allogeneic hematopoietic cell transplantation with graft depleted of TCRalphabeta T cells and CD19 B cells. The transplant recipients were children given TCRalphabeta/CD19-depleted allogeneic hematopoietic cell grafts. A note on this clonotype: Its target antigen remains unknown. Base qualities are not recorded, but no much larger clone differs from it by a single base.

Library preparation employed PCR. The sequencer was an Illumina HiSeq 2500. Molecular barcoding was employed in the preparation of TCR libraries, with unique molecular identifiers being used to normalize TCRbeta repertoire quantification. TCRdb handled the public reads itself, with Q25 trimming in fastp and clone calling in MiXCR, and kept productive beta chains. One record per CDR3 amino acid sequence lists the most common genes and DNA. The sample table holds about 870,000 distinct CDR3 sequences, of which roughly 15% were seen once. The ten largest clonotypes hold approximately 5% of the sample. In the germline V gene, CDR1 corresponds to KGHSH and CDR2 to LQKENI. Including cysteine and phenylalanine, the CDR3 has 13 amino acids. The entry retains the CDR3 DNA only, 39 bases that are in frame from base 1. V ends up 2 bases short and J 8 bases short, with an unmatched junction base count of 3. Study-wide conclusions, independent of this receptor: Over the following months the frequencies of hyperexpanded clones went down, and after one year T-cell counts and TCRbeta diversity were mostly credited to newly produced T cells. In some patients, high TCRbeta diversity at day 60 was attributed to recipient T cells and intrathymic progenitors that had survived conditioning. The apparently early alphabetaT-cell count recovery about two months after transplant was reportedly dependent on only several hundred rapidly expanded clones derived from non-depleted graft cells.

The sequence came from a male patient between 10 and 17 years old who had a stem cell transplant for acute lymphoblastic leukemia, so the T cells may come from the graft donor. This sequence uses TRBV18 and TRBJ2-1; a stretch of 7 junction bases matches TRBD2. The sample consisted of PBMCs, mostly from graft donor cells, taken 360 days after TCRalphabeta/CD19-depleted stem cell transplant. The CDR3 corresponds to CASSPSAGDEQFF. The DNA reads TGTGCCAGCTCACCATCGGCGGGGGATGAGCAGTTCTTC.